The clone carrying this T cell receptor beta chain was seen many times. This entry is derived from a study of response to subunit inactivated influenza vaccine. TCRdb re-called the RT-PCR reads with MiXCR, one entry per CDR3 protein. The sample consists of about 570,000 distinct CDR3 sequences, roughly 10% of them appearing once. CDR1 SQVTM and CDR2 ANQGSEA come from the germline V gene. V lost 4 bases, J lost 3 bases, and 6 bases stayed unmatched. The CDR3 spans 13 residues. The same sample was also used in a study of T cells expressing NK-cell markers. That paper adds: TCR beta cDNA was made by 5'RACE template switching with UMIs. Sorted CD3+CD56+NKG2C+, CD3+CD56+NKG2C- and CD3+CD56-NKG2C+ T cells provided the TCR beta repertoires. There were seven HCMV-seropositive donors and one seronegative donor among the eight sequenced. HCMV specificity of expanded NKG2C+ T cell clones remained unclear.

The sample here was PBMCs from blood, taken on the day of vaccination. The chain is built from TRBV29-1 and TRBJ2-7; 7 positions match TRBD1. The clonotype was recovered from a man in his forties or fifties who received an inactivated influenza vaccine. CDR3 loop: CSVAQGEYYEQYF. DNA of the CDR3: TGCAGCGTTGCCCAGGGGGAATACTACGAGCAGTACTTC.